The 8 T cell receptor beta chains given below trace back to one sample, sequenced in a study of blood T cell repertoires in COVID-19. TCRdb's table, derived via immunoSEQ multiplex PCR, lists solely in-frame clones and lacks some. Of roughly 250,000 clones listed, approximately 85% were seen once; the top ten hold 0.87%. The sample consisted of peripheral blood. These receptors all come from a human donor with COVID-19, enrolled during active disease. The donor label of this sample is uncertain.

The chain couples TRBV11-3 to TRBJ2-3; 9 nucleotides align to TRBD1. CDR3 size: 15 residues. Germline lookup yields CDR1 SGHNT and CDR2 YENEEA. V gave up 5 bases and J gave up 1 base; unmatched junction bases: 4. CDR3 protein: CASSPRTGGTDTQYF. The CDR3 DNA reads TGTGCCAGCAGCCCCAGGACAGGGGGCACAGATACGCAGTATTTT.

About this clone itself: One junction end disagrees with the germline gene, perhaps due to a read error. V gene TRBV19 combines with J gene TRBJ1-2, with D hard to call. This CDR3 region has 10 residues. Germline V gene data show CDR1 as LNHDA and CDR2 as SQIVND (reference sequence). Here the CDR3 DNA reads TGTGCCAGTAGTTCCGGGTTGGAGGCCTTC. Its translation: CASSSGLEAF.

The chain carries TRBV29-1 and TRBJ1-2; no reliable D call. This CDR3 has 12 amino acids. Per germline, CDR1 SQVTM and CDR2 ANQGSEA. V lost 7 bases and J 3 bases, leaving 12 bases between the germline ends. The DNA for the CDR3 is TGCAGCGGCGGGTGGCTTGACTATGGCTACACCTTC. Its translation: CSGGWLDYGYTF. Drawing the rest from reference TRBV29-1 and TRBJ1-2, the complete variable domain is SAVISQKPSRDICQRGTSLTIQCQVDSQVTMMFWYRQQPGQSLTLIATANQGSEATYESGFVIDKFPISRPNLTFSTLTVSNMSPEDSSIYLCSGGWLDYGYTFGSGTRLTVV.

This clone was counted at least ten times. V is TRBV5-8 and J is TRBJ1-4, with D unresolved. The CDR3 consists of 13 residues. Germline CDR1 reads SGHTS; CDR2 reads YDEGEE. With 4 bases removed from V and 7 bases from J, the gap between germline ends came to 11 bases. CDR3 region: CASSALRGEKLFF. The CDR3 nucleotides read TGTGCCAGCAGCGCGTTGCGGGGTGAAAAACTGTTTTTT.

The genes are TRBV9 and TRBJ1-1; D might be TRBD1 (6 bases). Germline V CDR1 and CDR2: SGDLS, YYNGEE. The length of the CDR3 is 15 residues. V was cut by 0 bases and J by 2 bases, with 11 bases left in between. In DNA, the CDR3 is TGTGCCAGCAGCGTAGTAACAGGGCGAAACACTGAAGCTTTCTTT. It translates to CASSVVTGRNTEAFF.

Notes on this clone: This specimen includes other DNA sequences encoding the same CDR3. The CDR3 is CASSPGGRDQPQHF. In DNA form, the CDR3 reads TGTGCCAGCTCACCCGGGGGAAGGGATCAGCCCCAGCATTTT. The chain is built from TRBV18 and TRBJ1-5, with TRBD1 as a possible D gene (5 bases). Germline V gene lookup returns CDR1 KGHSH and CDR2 LQKENI. Trimming pared 3 bases from V and 5 bases from J, leaving 11 bases between. This CDR3 region has 14 residues.

On this clone itself: The same CDR3 can be traced to other DNA sequences in this sample. CDR3 in DNA: TGTGCCAGCATCGGCAGGGTGAGGAACACTGAAGCTTTCTTT. Translating it yields CASIGRVRNTEAFF. This chain joins TRBV2 and TRBJ1-1, with TRBD1 as a possible D gene (5 bases). Per germline, CDR1 SNHLY and CDR2 FYNNEI. V lost 7 bases and J 1 base, leaving 13 bases between the germline ends. CDR3 length: 14 amino acids. The full variable domain, completed using reference TRBV2 and TRBJ1-1, is EPEVTQTPSHQVTQMGQEVILRCVPISNHLYFYWYRQILGQKVEFLVSFYNNEISEKSEIFDDQFSVERPDGSNFTLKIRSTKLEDSAMYFCASIGRVRNTEAFFGQGTRLTVV.

The V and J genes are TRBV29-1 and TRBJ2-5; D perhaps matches TRBD1 (7 bases). Germline values: CDR1 SQVTM, CDR2 ANQGSEA. This CDR3 spans 14 amino acids. The germline V and J ends were trimmed by 3 bases and 5 bases, with 16 bases remaining between them. Written as DNA, the CDR3 is TGCAGCGTTGAGCCGACAGGGAGGCCTGAGACCCAGTACTTC. It specifies CSVEPTGRPETQYF. Variable domain in full (rest from reference TRBV29-1 and TRBJ2-5): SAVISQKPSRDICQRGTSLTIQCQVDSQVTMMFWYRQQPGQSLTLIATANQGSEATYESGFVIDKFPISRPNLTFSTLTVSNMSPEDSSIYLCSVEPTGRPETQYFGPGTRLLVL.